This entry lists 9 T cell receptor beta chains sequenced from one sample in a study of immune heterogeneity within non-small cell lung tumors. Genomic DNA from bulk tumor acted as the template, and roughly 0.55 ug was loaded per sample. Several biopsies were spaced far apart within each primary tumor and obtained as surgery took place. Their non-small cell lung cancer was newly diagnosed and untreated, and the patients underwent curative surgery. For the TCR beta CDR3, multiplex PCR with 32 V and 13 J primers performed the amplification. TCRdb redid the calling of the multiplex PCR reads with MiXCR, one entry per CDR3 protein. The table has approximately 15,000 distinct CDR3 sequences, approximately 26% seen once. What was sequenced was lung tumor tissue. These receptors all come from a man aged 35 to 55 with non-small cell lung cancer.

This clonotype was seen ten or more times. This sequence joins TRBV30 and TRBJ1-3; the D gene is possibly TRBD1 (6 bases). Germline V gives CDR1 GTSNPN, CDR2 SVGIG (reference sequence). The CDR3 has 14 amino acids. V shed 3 bases and J shed 0 bases, with 9 bases lying between them. The CDR3, as DNA: TGTGCCTGGAGAGAGACAGGCTCTGGAAACACCATATATTTT. Protein sequence: CAWRETGSGNTIYF.

This clonotype was recorded a few times. V gene TRBV4-2 combines with J gene TRBJ1-2; no firm D call. The CDR3 spans 16 residues. Germline V gene sequence: CDR1 LGHNA, CDR2 YNFKEQ. V lost 4 bases and J lost 8, with 23 bases in between. CDR3 coding DNA: TGTGCCAGCAGCCCCGAACGGACCCAGGTTTCGAAAGGCTACACCTTC. This sequence encodes CASSPERTQVSKGYTF.

This clonotype was observed once. This chain joins TRBV20-1 and TRBJ2-7, with D hard to call. The ends were cut back, 6 bases at V and 0 bases at J, with 15 bases in the middle. This CDR3 region has 14 residues. Germline V lookup: CDR1 DFQATT, CDR2 SNEGSKA (reference sequence). CDR3 loop: CSAGSHGLSYEQYF. CDR3 in DNA: TGCAGTGCGGGCTCCCATGGTCTCTCCTACGAGCAGTACTTC.

This clonotype was observed at least ten times. The chain is built from TRBV2 and TRBJ2-2; TRBD2 aligns across 12 bases. V trimming: 3 bases; J trimming: 3 bases; junction bases outside the gene matches: 14. This CDR3 has 20 amino acids. Germline-derived CDR1 and CDR2 are SNHLY and FYNNEI. CDR3 coding DNA: TGTGCCAGCAGTGATCCTAGCGGGAGGGCCGAGGTCTATTACACCGGGGAGCTGTTTTTT. Protein sequence: CASSDPSGRAEVYYTGELFF.

There are many counts of this clonotype. This chain uses TRBV20-1 with TRBJ1-6; D is undetermined. The CDR3 spans 16 residues. Germline V gives CDR1 DFQATT, CDR2 SNEGSKA (reference sequence). Trimming stripped 0 bases from V and 9 bases from J, with 18 bases between. CDR3 bases: TGCAGTGCTAGAGATTCCCGGTTCAGAACTTCTTCACCCCTCCACTTT. This encodes CSARDSRFRTSSPLHF.

The chain carries TRBV3-1 and TRBJ2-5; TRBD2 agrees at 8 bases. V shed 4 bases, J shed 4 bases, and the junction held 8 bases outside the gene matches. Germline V gene sequence: CDR1 LGHDT, CDR2 YNNKEL (reference sequence). The CDR3 has 15 amino acids. The CDR3 coding sequence is TGTGCCAGCAGCCCCTTACGCGGGAGGTCAGAGACCCAGTACTTC. It encodes CASSPLRGRSETQYF.

This clonotype was picked up a small number of times. The V and J genes are TRBV11-2 and TRBJ2-5; D is unclear. In germline, CDR1 is SGHAT, CDR2 FQNNGV. The CDR3 has 15 amino acids. Trimming took 5 bases from V and 7 from J, leaving 20 bases between them. The CDR3 region is CASSPVSWDKGTQYF. For the CDR3, the DNA is TGTGCCAGCAGCCCTGTGAGCTGGGATAAGGGGACCCAGTACTTC.

This clonotype was found many times. The genes are TRBV20-1 and TRBJ1-5; D gene uncertain. CDR1 and CDR2 (germline): DFQATT, SNEGSKA (reference sequence). The CDR3 consists of 12 residues. V was clipped by 5 bases and J by 4 bases, with 9 bases between them. This CDR3 reads CSARALNQPQHF. CDR3 DNA sequence: TGCAGTGCTCGGGCCTTGAATCAGCCCCAGCATTTT.

This clonotype was counted at least ten times. The J gene is TRBJ2-5, the V gene TRBV19, with 11 bases fitting TRBD2. V dropped 5 bases and J dropped 9; count of bases not matched to a gene: 8. CDR3 size: 14 residues. Looked up from germline, CDR1 is LNHDA and CDR2 is SQIVND (reference sequence). The CDR3 DNA follows: TGTGCCAGTAGTGGGACTAGCGGCCCTGGTGCCCAGTACTTC. Protein product: CASSGTSGPGAQYF.